The entry that follows covers one TCR beta chain sequence. This clonotype was observed at least ten times. Its antigen target is currently unknown. Base-call qualities are not available, and no considerably larger clone is one nucleotide away. The sample is drawn from a study of CD8 T cells in ankylosing spondylitis (dated by TCRdb to 2015 to 2018). Turning to the overall study: T cell receptor beta repertoires were profiled in healthy donors and ankylosing spondylitis patients so that disease-linked TCR variants could be found. In total, the full study cohort was made up of roughly 100 healthy donors and 25 ankylosing spondylitis patients. Peripheral blood was sampled, and synovial fluid was additionally collected from ankylosing spondylitis patients.

The CDR3 starts with the cysteine, ends with the phenylalanine, and has 12 residues. CDR3 DNA is the only sequence kept; it has 36 bases, read in frame from the first base. V is trimmed back by 10 bases and J by 0 bases, and the junction contains 3 bases that no gene match accounts for. Via the germline V gene, CDR1 is ENHRY and CDR2 SYGVKD. The reads were generated on an Illumina HiSeq 2500. Quantitative 5'-RACE with molecular barcodes was used to prepare TCR beta libraries. The source study handled its data this way. To identify disease-linked TCR variants, a new computational method was used, one built on a probabilistic model of VDJ rearrangement. TCRdb redid the processing of the public reads, applying fastp at Q25 and MiXCR, and retained in-frame beta chains. Merged by CDR3 protein, the rows form single entries marked with the most common genes and DNA. TCRdb, rather than the study authors, made the V and J calls. The sample has 250,000 or so distinct CDR3 sequences on record, roughly 25% of them singletons. The ten largest clones represent around 0.64% of the sample.

What the study reported, not specific to this receptor: In peripheral blood, the disease-linked clones were found at relatively low frequencies and had a CD8+ phenotype. Some motif variants had previously been reported in the synovial fluid and blood of reactive arthritis patients, which suggests shared mechanisms of disease initiation. A TCR beta motif made up of several highly homologous amino acid variants appeared to be characteristic of blood from ankylosing spondylitis patients. The disease-linked clones were reported as significantly enriched in matched synovial fluid samples from ankylosing spondylitis patients.

The TCR was taken from a male donor with ankylosing spondylitis or in good health (not recorded which). The specimen was blood, either unsorted or a sorted T cell fraction (not recorded which). Recombination joined TRBV10-3 with TRBJ2-7, and 7 bases in between align with TRBD1. CDR3 sequence: CATRQGSYEQYF. The DNA sequence reads TGTGCCACCAGACAGGGCTCCTACGAGCAGTACTTC.